This T cell receptor (beta chain) was profiled in a study of cytomegalovirus exposure and HLA in healthy donors. PCR involved 60 Vbeta and 13 Jbeta primers. Per the original data handling: Later analysis identified some 80 million unique TCR beta chains, 9 million to 12 million shared. The table came from immunoSEQ multiplex PCR; TCRdb's copy has only in-frame clones and leaves some out. The D gene and trimming were derived from the DNA, and the V and J assignments and clone size from that table. The sample has over 70,000 clones; 65% to 75% are singletons. V dropped 0 bases and J dropped 7 bases, with 14 bases sitting between them. CDR1 is SGHRS and CDR2 is YFSETQ in the germline V gene. The CDR3 spans 15 residues.

The genes are TRBV5-1 and TRBJ2-1; D unresolved. Sequencing input: PBMCs. The source of this sequence is a man between 40 and 49 years old in good health and CMV-seropositive. CDR3 sequence (DNA): TGCGCCAGCAGCTTGGCTGGTAGCATGGGTAATGAGCAGTTCTTC. Its protein product is CASSLAGSMGNEQFF.